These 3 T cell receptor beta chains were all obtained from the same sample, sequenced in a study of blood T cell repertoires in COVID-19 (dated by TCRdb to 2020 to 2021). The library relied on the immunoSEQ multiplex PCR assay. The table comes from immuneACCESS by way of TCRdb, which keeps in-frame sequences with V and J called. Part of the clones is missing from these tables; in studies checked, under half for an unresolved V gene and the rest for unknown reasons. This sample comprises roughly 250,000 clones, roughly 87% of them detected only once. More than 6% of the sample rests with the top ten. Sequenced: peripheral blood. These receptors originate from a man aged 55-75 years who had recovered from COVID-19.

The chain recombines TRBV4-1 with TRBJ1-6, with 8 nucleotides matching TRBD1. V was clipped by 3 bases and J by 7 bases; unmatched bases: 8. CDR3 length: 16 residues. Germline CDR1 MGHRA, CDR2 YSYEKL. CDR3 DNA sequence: TGCGCCAGCAGCCAGCAGACAGGGGCTAGGAATTCACCCCTCCACTTT. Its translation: CASSQQTGARNSPLHF.

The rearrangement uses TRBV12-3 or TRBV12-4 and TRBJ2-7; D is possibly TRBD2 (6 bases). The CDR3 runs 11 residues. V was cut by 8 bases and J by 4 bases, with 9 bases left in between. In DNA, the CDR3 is TGTGCCAGCTCTGGGGGGTACGAGCAGTACGTC. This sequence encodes CASSGGYEQYV.

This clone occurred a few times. This CDR3 reads CATSDPTGSGNTIYF. The CDR3 DNA sequence: TGTGCCACCAGTGACCCGACAGGGAGTGGAAACACCATATATTTT. This chain links TRBV24-1 with TRBJ1-3; TRBD1 matches 7 bases. CDR3 length: 15 amino acids. Germline CDR1 is KGHDR and CDR2 is SFDVKD. J gave up 3 bases and V 4 bases, and 5 bases lay outside the gene matches.